The source of this TCR beta chain is a study of T cell repertoires in cytomegalovirus infection. Study information: Epitope selection comprised recently identified HLA-C-restricted CMV epitopes and well-studied HLA-B-restricted CMV epitopes. Signatures in public TCR beta sequences pointed to both CMV infection and matching HLA type.

Overall study findings and caveats: CMV carriers with the relevant HLA were identified by cumulative public TCR beta family frequency. Dominating the ex vivo response were TCR beta clonotypes that were CMV-specific and HLA-C-restricted.

Germline loops: CDR1 MNHEY, CDR2 SMNVEV (reference sequence). CDR3 length: 13 residues. After removal of 4 bases from V and 8 bases from J, the junction contained 6 bases not matched to a gene. MiXCR was run by TCRdb on the reads, yielding one entry per CDR3 protein. The repertoire includes 40,000 to 60,000 distinct CDR3 sequences, about 20% of them detected once, and approximately 90% sits in the top ten. This clonotype was picked up a small number of times. Its antigen is undetermined. The sequence was collected from a human donor in good health (CMV status not recorded). Some clones in this sample may be carry-over from other donors' samples. The sample here was CD8+ T cells from cultured PBMCs, taken from culture after CMV antigen stimulation. The chain uses TRBV27 and TRBJ1-2; TRBD1 aligns across 8 bases. The CDR3 here is CASSSQGARGYTF. The CDR3, as DNA: TGTGCCAGCAGTTCCCAGGGGGCGCGGGGCTACACCTTC.